This record looks at one TCR beta chain sequence and its context. This CDR3 has 15 residues. After removal of 4 bases from V and 5 bases from J, the junction contained 9 bases not matched to a gene. Germline CDR1 MNHEY, CDR2 SMNVEV (reference sequence). This sample stems from a study of shared clonotypes between healthy human individuals. Sequencing was performed with immunoSEQ multiplex PCR; in TCRdb, only in-frame clones are kept and a portion is missing. The sample yields fewer than 1.6 million clones, less than 99% seen once. The specimen sequenced was naive CD4+ T cells sorted from blood. Subset denoted: CD45RA+ positively selected. This sequence originates from a man aged 25-45 years in good health. The V call is TRBV27, the J call TRBJ2-7; 9 bases agree with TRBD2. The DNA for the CDR3 is TGTGCCAGCAGTTACGCGGGAGGGCTAAGCGACGAGCAGTACTTC. Residues: CASSYAGGLSDEQYF.